A few counts support the clone carrying this TCR beta chain. What it binds is not known. The sample belongs to a study of cytomegalovirus exposure and HLA in healthy donors. Study-wide findings and caveats: About 87% or about 30% of the time was how often most TCR beta V segments were productive, according to an earlier analysis.

The CDR3 runs to 19 residues. V lost 3 bases, J lost 2 bases, and 13 bases stayed unmatched. From germline, CDR1 is SGDLS and CDR2 YYNGEE. Every donor was a healthy person donating bone marrow. The PCR had 60 Vbeta and 13 Jbeta primers. Profiling relied on immunoSEQ multiplex PCR, and the TCRdb table lists in-frame clones only, not all of them. The sample consists of about 140,000 clones, roughly 80% of them appearing once. The clonotype comes from a woman between 40 and 55 years old in good health and CMV-seropositive. This chain links TRBV9 with TRBJ2-6, with 8 bases fitting TRBD2. Sequenced material: PBMCs. The CDR3 region is CASSAPAGETLAGANVLTF. In DNA, the CDR3 is TGTGCCAGCAGCGCCCCAGCGGGAGAGACGCTGGCTGGGGCCAACGTCCTGACTTTC. Together with reference TRBV9 and TRBJ2-6, the CDR3 gives the full variable domain: DSGVTQTPKHLITATGQRVTLRCSPRSGDLSVYWYQQSLDQGLQFLIQYYNGEERAKGNILERFSAQQFPDLHSELNLSSLELGDSALYFCASSAPAGETLAGANVLTFGAGSRLTVL.